A selection of T cell receptor beta chains follows, all from one sample in a study of blood T cell repertoires in COVID-19. Some clones are missing from TCRdb's copy, which holds only in-frame ones; the method was immunoSEQ multiplex PCR. Of roughly 190,000 clones in the sample, roughly nine tenths are singletons; the top ten hold under 3.5%. Source material: peripheral blood. These receptors all come from a man in his 70s with acute or convalescent COVID-19. Both conserved end residues are part of each CDR3. D genes are given only for firm matches. The listing skips clone size in some rows; elsewhere it reads once, few, many or a size class.

clone_size,d_call,j_call,v_call,cdr3_aa,cdr3_nt
.,TRBD1,TRBJ1-3,TRBV4-2,CASSQDKQGAGNTIYF,TGTGCCAGCAGCCAAGATAAGCAGGGGGCTGGAAACACCATATATTTT
once,TRBD1,TRBJ2-2,TRBV7-2,CASSDDKGAITGELFF,TGTGCCAGCAGCGACGATAAGGGGGCGATTACCGGGGAGCTGTTTTTT
.,.,TRBJ1-2,TRBV28,CASSLGGYGYTF,TGTGCCAGCAGTTTAGGGGGGTATGGCTACACCTTC
.,TRBD1,TRBJ1-2,TRBV5-1,CASSTGQASRGYTF,TGCGCTAGCAGCACGGGACAGGCCTCGAGGGGCTACACCTTC
.,.,TRBJ2-1,TRBV4-2,CASSQDPNSYNEQFF,TGTGCCAGCAGCCAAGACCCCAATTCCTACAATGAGCAGTTCTTC
.,.,TRBJ1-2,TRBV7-8,CASTSRRGSDYGYTF,TGTGCCAGCACCTCCAGACGAGGTAGCGACTATGGCTACACCTTC
.,.,TRBJ1-3,TRBV19,CASSLGTGNTIYF,TGTGCCAGTAGTTTAGGAACGGGGAACACCATATATTTT
.,TRBD1,TRBJ2-2,TRBV24-1,CATSETGGSGELFF,TGTGCCACCAGTGAGACAGGGGGGAGCGGGGAGCTGTTTTTT
.,.,TRBJ1-4,TRBV4-3,CASSQDRLGNEKLFF,TGCGCCAGCAGCCAAGATAGACTAGGGAATGAAAAACTGTTTTTT
.,TRBD2,TRBJ2-5,TRBV4-2,CASSQSSGEETQYF,TGTGCCAGCAGCCAATCTAGCGGGGAGGAGACCCAGTACTTC
.,.,TRBJ2-3,TRBV9,CASSGRDSLEDTQYF,TGTGCCAGCAGCGGCCGGGACTCATTAGAAGATACGCAGTATTTT
.,TRBD1,TRBJ2-2,TRBV19,CASMRGTDNTGELFF,TGTGCCAGTATGAGGGGGACAGACAACACCGGGGAGCTGTTTTTT
.,TRBD1,TRBJ1-1,TRBV6-2/TRBV6-3,CASSYLPWDRALNTEAFF,TGTGCCAGCAGTTACCTCCCCTGGGACAGGGCCCTGAACACTGAAGCTTTCTTT
.,.,TRBJ2-5,TRBV7-2,CASSLFQGRETQYF,TGTGCCAGCAGCTTATTTCAGGGAAGAGAGACCCAGTACTTC
.,.,TRBJ2-7,TRBV7-2,CASSLSMPEYYEQYF,TGTGCCAGCAGCCTATCAATGCCCGAGTATTACGAGCAGTACTTC
.,TRBD1,TRBJ2-3,TRBV5-5,CASSFGQGTQYF,TGTGCCAGCAGCTTCGGACAGGGAACGCAGTATTTT
once,.,TRBJ2-7,TRBV28,CASSLVGIWEQYF,TGTGCCAGCAGTTTAGTCGGGATTTGGGAGCAGTACTTC